Below are 30 T cell receptor beta chains sequenced from a single sample in a study of CD8 T cells in Susac syndrome. Reverse transcription of roughly 0.5 to 1 ug RNA was performed with random hexamers. Using its own MiXCR run on the immunoSEQ multiplex PCR reads, TCRdb lists one record per CDR3 protein. The repertoire holds about 140,000 distinct CDR3 sequences, with around 93% as singletons. The material sequenced was CD4+ T cells from PBMCs. The receptors stem from a human donor with Susac syndrome.

The V gene is TRBV7-2, the J gene TRBJ2-7, with TRBD1 matching over 7 bases. Germline CDR1 and CDR2: SGHTA and FQGNSA. Germline trimming cut 4 bases from V and 13 bases from J; bases unmatched to any gene: 13. The CDR3 runs to 13 residues. CDR3 nucleotides: TGTGCCAGCAGCTCCCATTCCCGGACAGGCACCTACTTC. Its protein is CASSSHSRTGTYF.

The chain employs TRBV20-1 and TRBJ2-7; D might be TRBD2 (5 bases). The CDR3 is 14 amino acids. V lost 7 bases to trimming and J lost 2 bases, with 18 bases between them. Germline V CDR1 and CDR2: DFQATT, SNEGSKA (reference sequence). CDR3 amino acids: CSVGGPWGAYEQYF. As DNA, the CDR3 is TGCAGTGTCGGTGGGCCTTGGGGAGCCTACGAGCAGTACTTC.

This chain joins TRBV3-1 and TRBJ1-2, with D uncertain. V was trimmed by 4 bases and J by 1 base, leaving 4 bases between them. The CDR3 consists of 12 residues. The V gene's germline CDR1 is LGHDT and CDR2 YNNKEL (reference sequence). This CDR3 is CASSRRNYGYTF. The CDR3 DNA follows: TGTGCCAGCAGCCGGCGTAACTATGGCTACACCTTC.

The J gene is TRBJ2-5, the V gene TRBV7-2; D possibly corresponds to TRBD1 (5 bases). V was trimmed by 6 bases and J by 5 bases, leaving 13 bases between them. This CDR3 has 13 residues. Looked up from germline, CDR1 is SGHTA and CDR2 is FQGNSA. CDR3 protein: CASRLQASETQYF. In nucleotides, the CDR3 is TGTGCCAGCAGGTTACAGGCTTCGGAGACCCAGTACTTC.

The J gene is TRBJ2-3, the V gene TRBV29-1, with D tentatively TRBD1 (7 bases). CDR1 and CDR2 from the germline V gene are SQVTM and ANQGSEA. This CDR3 spans 14 amino acids. V dropped 1 base and J dropped 6 bases, with 14 bases sitting between them. The CDR3 region is CSVEVTGAGDTQYF. The DNA of the CDR3 is TGCAGCGTTGAAGTCACAGGGGCGGGGGATACGCAGTATTTT.

The chain joins TRBV6-6 to TRBJ1-2; 7 bases align to TRBD1. Trimming at V came to 4 bases and at J to 0 bases, leaving 5 bases not matched to a gene. Germline V gene sequence: CDR1 MNHNY, CDR2 SVGAGI (reference sequence). The CDR3 runs 15 residues. This CDR3 is CASSFPDRANYGYTF. The CDR3 nucleotides are TGTGCCAGCAGTTTCCCCGACAGGGCTAACTATGGCTACACCTTC.

The rearrangement links TRBV30 to TRBJ1-1; the D is unclear. V lost 7 bases and J 3 bases, leaving 9 bases between the germline ends. There are 11 residues in the CDR3. Germline V gene sequence: CDR1 GTSNPN, CDR2 SVGIG (reference sequence). The CDR3 protein is CASGRDTEAFF. The CDR3 DNA reads TGTGCCTCCGGACGGGACACTGAAGCTTTCTTT. The whole variable domain, remainder taken from reference TRBV30 and TRBJ1-1, is SQTIHQWPATLVQPVGSPLSLECTVEGTSNPNLYWYRQAAGRGLQLLFYSVGIGQISSEVPQNLSASRPQDRQFILSSKKLLLSDSGFYLCASGRDTEAFFGQGTRLTVV.

The chain carries TRBV30 and TRBJ1-4; TRBD1 matches at 9 bases. Germline values: CDR1 GTSNPN, CDR2 SVGIG (reference sequence). The V gene end was trimmed by 6 bases and the J gene end by 10 bases; junction bases not matched to a gene: 12. CDR3 length equals 14 residues. As DNA, the CDR3 is TGTGCCTGCCACCGGGACAGGGAGTTCGGAAAACTGTTTTTT. Translating it yields CACHRDREFGKLFF.

The rearrangement uses TRBV13 and TRBJ1-1; 9 positions match TRBD1. The V gene's germline CDR1 is PRHDT and CDR2 FYEKMQ (reference sequence). V lost 5 bases, J lost 4 bases, and 5 bases stayed unmatched. This CDR3 region has 14 residues. The CDR3 bases are TGTGCCAGCAGCATCGACAGGGGGATCACTGAAGCTTTCTTT. It translates to CASSIDRGITEAFF.

This chain links TRBV9 with TRBJ2-1; D may match TRBD1 or TRBD2 (5 bases each). This CDR3 is built from 16 residues. V lost 0 bases and J 10 bases, leaving 20 bases between the germline ends. Germline V gives CDR1 SGDLS, CDR2 YYNGEE. This CDR3 reads CASSVEASSLGREQFF. The CDR3 coding sequence is TGTGCCAGCAGCGTAGAGGCCTCTAGCTTGGGGCGGGAGCAGTTCTTC.

The chain has TRBV7-9 and TRBJ2-7; TRBD2 matches at 9 bases. CDR1 and CDR2 (germline): SEHNR, FQNEAQ (reference sequence). Trimming cost V 3 bases and J 6 bases; bases outside gene matches: 6. The CDR3 has 14 amino acids. CDR3 DNA sequence: TGTGCCAGCAGCTTTCGTGGCGGGAGGGGCGAGCAGTACTTC. Its protein product is CASSFRGGRGEQYF.

The rearrangement joins TRBV18 to TRBJ1-1, with D possibly being TRBD1 (6 bases). Between the trimmed V and J ends, which lost 4 bases and 1 base, there was a span of 13 bases. Germline CDR1 KGHSH, CDR2 LQKENI. The CDR3 totals 15 residues. CDR3: CASSRLRTENTEAFF. The CDR3 DNA is TGTGCCAGCTCACGGCTTCGGACAGAGAACACTGAAGCTTTCTTT.

The chain recombines TRBV2 with TRBJ2-5; 7 bases are shared with TRBD1. The CDR3 is made up of 13 amino acids. Unmatched junction bases numbered 3, after V lost 5 bases and J lost 3 bases. Germline V gives CDR1 SNHLY, CDR2 FYNNEI. The CDR3 nucleotides are TGTGCCAGCAGTAAAACAGGGGAAGAGACCCAGTACTTC. Its translation is CASSKTGEETQYF. The full variable domain, with the rest looked up from reference TRBV2 and TRBJ2-5, is EPEVTQTPSHQVTQMGQEVILRCVPISNHLYFYWYRQILGQKVEFLVSFYNNEISEKSEIFDDQFSVERPDGSNFTLKIRSTKLEDSAMYFCASSKTGEETQYFGPGTRLLVL.

This chain links TRBV30 with TRBJ2-7, with 7 nucleotides matching TRBD2. Germline V gene sequence: CDR1 GTSNPN, CDR2 SVGIG (reference sequence). The CDR3 totals 12 residues. V trimming: 5 bases; J trimming: 3 bases; junction bases outside the gene matches: 4. This chain's CDR3 is CAWGREVYEQYF. The CDR3 bases are TGTGCCTGGGGGAGGGAGGTCTACGAGCAGTACTTC.

The rearrangement links TRBV3-1 to TRBJ2-3; D tentatively fits TRBD1 or TRBD2 (6 bases each). Trimming stripped 4 bases from V and 2 bases from J, with 16 bases between. The CDR3 contains 16 residues. CDR1 LGHDT and CDR2 YNNKEL come from the germline V gene (reference sequence). The CDR3 sequence is CASSPGASAYTDTQYF. CDR3 nucleotide sequence: TGTGCCAGCAGCCCAGGGGCTAGCGCCTACACAGATACGCAGTATTTT.

This clonotype has just one count. The V call is TRBV30, the J call TRBJ1-1; D unresolved. This CDR3 has 12 residues. Germline V gene data show CDR1 as GTSNPN and CDR2 as SVGIG (reference sequence). The V end lost 8 bases, the J end lost 1 base, and 11 bases lay between the germline ends. The CDR3 region has the DNA TGTGCCGGAGACCGGTCGAACACTGAAGCTTTCTTT. Protein product: CAGDRSNTEAFF.

This clonotype appeared once. The gene calls are TRBV5-6 and TRBJ2-5; a possible D gene is TRBD1 (6 bases). Germline assignment: CDR1 SGHDT and CDR2 YYEEEE. The CDR3 totals 15 residues. The V end lost 9 bases, the J end lost 0 bases, and 18 bases lay between the germline ends. The CDR3 spells CANRGQIRYQETQYF. Written as DNA, the CDR3 is TGTGCCAACCGTGGACAGATCAGGTACCAAGAGACCCAGTACTTC.

The V and J genes are TRBV7-2 and TRBJ2-1, with 7 nucleotides matching TRBD2. Germline assignment: CDR1 SGHTA and CDR2 FQGNSA. This CDR3 is built from 15 residues. After removal of 5 bases from V and 7 bases from J, the junction contained 11 bases not matched to a gene. The CDR3 spells CASSGAELARNEQFF. DNA of the CDR3: TGTGCCAGCAGCGGGGCGGAACTAGCGAGGAATGAGCAGTTCTTC.

This clonotype came up a few times. The gene calls are TRBV7-2 and TRBJ2-7; D possibly matches TRBD1 or TRBD2 (5 bases each). The CDR3 contains 14 residues. Germline V gene lookup returns CDR1 SGHTA and CDR2 FQGNSA. With 0 bases removed from V and 2 bases from J, the gap between germline ends came to 8 bases. The CDR3 region is CASSLAWGPYEQYF. The DNA of the CDR3 is TGTGCCAGCAGCTTAGCGTGGGGACCCTACGAGCAGTACTTC.

The V and J genes are TRBV20-1 and TRBJ2-1, with 10 nucleotides matching TRBD2. J gave up 6 bases and V 5 bases, and 13 bases lay outside the gene matches. The CDR3 length is 16 residues. CDR1 and CDR2 from the germline V gene are DFQATT and SNEGSKA (reference sequence). The CDR3, as DNA: TGCAGTGCTTCAAACTTGGGGACTAGCGCTAGCAATGAGCAGTTCTTC. Amino acids: CSASNLGTSASNEQFF.

This chain joins TRBV2 and TRBJ2-3; TRBD2 aligns across 7 bases. The CDR3 covers 16 residues. Germline CDR1 reads SNHLY; CDR2 reads FYNNEI. The junction had 15 bases not matched to a gene; V was cut back by 6 bases and J by 6 bases. The CDR3 DNA reads TGTGCCAGCAGCCCCATCGGGGCGGGAGTAGCGGATACGCAGTATTTT. Amino acid sequence: CASSPIGAGVADTQYF.

This chain uses TRBV12-3 or TRBV12-4 with TRBJ2-7, with 7 bases matching TRBD1. After removal of 6 bases from V and 3 bases from J, the junction contained 8 bases not matched to a gene. The CDR3 has 14 amino acids. CDR3 sequence reads: CASRLRGRVYEQYF. CDR3 bases: TGTGCCAGCAGGCTAAGGGGGCGCGTCTACGAGCAGTACTTC.

The chain joins TRBV5-1 to TRBJ2-1, with 7 positions matching TRBD2. From germline, CDR1 is SGHRS and CDR2 YFSETQ. With V trimmed by 3 bases and J by 4 bases, 7 bases remained unmatched. The CDR3 is 15 amino acids. In DNA form, the CDR3 reads TGCGCCAGCAGCTCCGGGACTATCGATTACAATGAGCAGTTCTTC. Amino acid sequence: CASSSGTIDYNEQFF. The full variable domain, its missing parts supplied by reference TRBV5-1 and TRBJ2-1, is KAGVTQTPRYLIKTRGQQVTLSCSPISGHRSVSWYQQTPGQGLQFLFEYFSETQRNKGNFPGRFSGRQFSNSRSEMNVSTLELGDSALYLCASSSGTIDYNEQFFGPGTRLTVL.

This rearrangement joins TRBV5-1 to TRBJ2-1; 10 nucleotides match TRBD2. The CDR3 extends over 16 amino acids. V shed 3 bases, J shed 0 bases, and the junction held 3 bases outside the gene matches. Germline CDR1 reads SGHRS; CDR2 reads YFSETQ. The CDR3 sequence: CASSYTSGNSYNEQFF. DNA for the CDR3: TGCGCCAGCAGCTACACTAGCGGGAACTCCTACAATGAGCAGTTCTTC.

The chain uses TRBV6-1 and TRBJ2-1; weak D call: TRBD2 (5 bases). The CDR3 is 17 amino acids. Germline values: CDR1 MNHNS, CDR2 SASEGT. Trimming shortened V by 4 bases and J by 6 bases, and 22 bases separated the two germline ends. Written as DNA, the CDR3 is TGTGCCAGCAGTGCCCAAGACGGACTCGCGAGTCGCAATGAGCAGTTCTTC. Protein: CASSAQDGLASRNEQFF.

The chain employs TRBV7-9 and TRBJ2-5, with 8 bases that match TRBD2. The length of the CDR3 is 15 residues. In germline, CDR1 is SEHNR, CDR2 FQNEAQ (reference sequence). The junction had 11 bases not matched to a gene; V was cut back by 5 bases and J by 6 bases. The CDR3 loop is CASSPIGLAVKTQYF. The CDR3 nucleotides read TGTGCCAGCAGCCCCATTGGACTAGCTGTGAAGACCCAGTACTTC.

The chain links TRBV20-1 to TRBJ2-1; D remains ambiguous. Trimming cost V 3 bases and J 0 bases, with 18 bases left between them. This CDR3 is built from 17 residues. Germline V gene data show CDR1 as DFQATT and CDR2 as SNEGSKA (reference sequence). CDR3 sequence (DNA): TGCAGTGCTAGGGGAATTGGGAACTCAAACTCCTACAATGAGCAGTTCTTC. Protein: CSARGIGNSNSYNEQFF.

The chain employs TRBV5-1 and TRBJ2-2; D gene unclear. The CDR3 is made up of 13 amino acids. V was cut by 3 bases and J by 7 bases, with 10 bases left in between. Looked up from germline, CDR1 is SGHRS and CDR2 is YFSETQ. CDR3 DNA sequence: TGCGCCAGCAGCTGGACGAGAGGCGGGGAGCTGTTTTTT. It translates to CASSWTRGGELFF.

CDR3 region: CSARTSGAYSYEQYF. CDR3 coding DNA: TGCAGTGCTAGGACTAGCGGGGCTTACTCCTACGAGCAGTACTTC. The chain uses TRBV20-1 and TRBJ2-7; 11 bases match TRBD2. The J segment lost 0 bases and the V segment lost 3 bases, leaving 4 bases of the junction unmatched. The CDR3 is 15 amino acids. Germline V gene sequence: CDR1 DFQATT, CDR2 SNEGSKA (reference sequence).

In its sample, this clonotype was seen a few times. V is TRBV25-1 and J is TRBJ1-6; D is uncertain. The CDR3 runs 14 residues. Trimming left V 5 bases short and J 6 bases short, with 11 bases between. The germline gives CDR1 MGHDK, CDR2 SYGVNS. CDR3 sequence reads: CASSPGQSNSPLHF. The CDR3 DNA sequence: TGTGCCAGCAGTCCTGGGCAGTCTAATTCACCCCTCCACTTT.